The following is a T cell receptor (beta chain) sequence with its context. Antigen: not known. Each CDR3 protein is one row after TCRdb ran MiXCR on the reads. The data hold around 900,000 distinct CDR3 sequences, with approximately 30% observed a single time. This entry is derived from a study of T cell repertoires in cytomegalovirus infection. The overall study: Well-studied HLA-B-restricted CMV epitopes were used in the study alongside recently identified HLA-C-restricted ones. Public TCR beta signature analysis indicated the presence of both CMV infection and matching HLA type.

This TCR was recovered from a human donor in good health (CMV status not recorded). Some clones in this sample may be carry-over from other donors' samples. The specimen comprised cultured CD8+ T cells from PBMCs, sampled from culture after CMV antigen stimulation.

As DNA, the CDR3 is TGTGCCAGCAGTTTGGGGATGGCGGGGGGGTACAATGAGCAGTTCTTC. The encoded protein is CASSLGMAGGYNEQFF. This chain connects TRBV27 to TRBJ2-1; TRBD2 agrees at 9 bases. V dropped 3 bases and J dropped 4; count of bases not matched to a gene: 7. The CDR3 spans 16 residues. Germline assignment: CDR1 MNHEY and CDR2 SMNVEV (reference sequence).